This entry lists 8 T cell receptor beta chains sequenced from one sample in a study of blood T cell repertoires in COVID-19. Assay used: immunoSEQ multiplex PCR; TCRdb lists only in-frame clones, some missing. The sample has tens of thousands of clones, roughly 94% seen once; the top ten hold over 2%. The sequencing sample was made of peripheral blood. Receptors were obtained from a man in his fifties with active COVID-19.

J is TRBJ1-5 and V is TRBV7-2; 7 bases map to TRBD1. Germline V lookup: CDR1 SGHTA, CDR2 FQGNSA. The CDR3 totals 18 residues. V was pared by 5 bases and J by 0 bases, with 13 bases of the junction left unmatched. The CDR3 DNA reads TGTGCCAGCAGCCCCAGACAGGGACACTCTAATAGCAATCAGCCCCAGCATTTT. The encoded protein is CASSPRQGHSNSNQPQHF.

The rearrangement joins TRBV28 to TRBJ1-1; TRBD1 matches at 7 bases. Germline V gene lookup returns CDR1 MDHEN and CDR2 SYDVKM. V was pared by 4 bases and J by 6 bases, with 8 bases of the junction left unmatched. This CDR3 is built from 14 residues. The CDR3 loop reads CASSSQGLWSEAFF. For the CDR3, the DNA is TGTGCCAGCAGTTCACAGGGGTTGTGGTCTGAAGCTTTCTTT.

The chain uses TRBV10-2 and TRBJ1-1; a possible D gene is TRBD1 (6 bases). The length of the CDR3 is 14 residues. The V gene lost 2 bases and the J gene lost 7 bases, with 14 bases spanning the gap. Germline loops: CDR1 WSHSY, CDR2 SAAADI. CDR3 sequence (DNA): TGCGCCAGCAGTGAGGGAACAGGGCGCGGTGAAGCTTTCTTT. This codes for CASSEGTGRGEAFF.

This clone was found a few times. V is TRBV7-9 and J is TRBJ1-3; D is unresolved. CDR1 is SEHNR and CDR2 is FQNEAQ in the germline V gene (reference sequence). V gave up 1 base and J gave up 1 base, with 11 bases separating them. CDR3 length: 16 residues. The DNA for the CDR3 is TGTGCCAGCAGCTTAGTCCCGAGGAATTCTGGAAACACCATATATTTT. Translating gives CASSLVPRNSGNTIYF.

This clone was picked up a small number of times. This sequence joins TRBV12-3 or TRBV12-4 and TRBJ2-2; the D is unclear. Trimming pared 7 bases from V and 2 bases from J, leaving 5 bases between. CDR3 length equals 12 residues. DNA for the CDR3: TGTGCCAGCAACAGAAACACCGGGGAGCTGTTTTTT. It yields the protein CASNRNTGELFF.

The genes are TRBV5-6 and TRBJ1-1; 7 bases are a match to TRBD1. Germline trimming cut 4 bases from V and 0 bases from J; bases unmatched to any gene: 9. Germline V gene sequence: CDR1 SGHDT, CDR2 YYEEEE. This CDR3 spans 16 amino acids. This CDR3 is CASSGQTGRLNTEAFF. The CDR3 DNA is TGTGCCAGCAGCGGTCAGACAGGGCGCTTGAACACTGAAGCTTTCTTT.

CDR3 sequence (DNA): TGTGCCCTGGGAGCGGGAGGGCCTTGGAATGAGCAGTTCTTC. Translation: CALGAGGPWNEQFF. The V call is TRBV30, the J call TRBJ2-1; 10 bases agree with TRBD2. The CDR3 extends over 14 amino acids. With V trimmed by 8 bases and J by 7 bases, 11 bases remained unmatched. Germline CDR1 is GTSNPN and CDR2 is SVGIG (reference sequence).

CDR3 DNA: TGTGCCAGCAGCGTAAATAGCAATCAGCCCCAGCATTTT. Translated, it gives CASSVNSNQPQHF. The chain couples TRBV12-3 or TRBV12-4 to TRBJ1-5; no reliable D call. The CDR3 loop spans 13 amino acids. V lost 6 bases and J lost 0, with 6 bases in between.